The TCR beta chain under discussion was sequenced for a study of T cells expressing NK-cell markers. Overall study: Repertoires of TCR beta were obtained from T cells sorted as CD3+CD56+NKG2C+, CD3+CD56+NKG2C- and CD3+CD56-NKG2C+. Whole-study findings and limits: Five or six donors carried dominant NKG2C+ clonotypes that made up 1.0-7.0% of their CD8+ T cells.

The CDR3 covers 14 residues. Germline V gives CDR1 ENHRY, CDR2 SYGVKD. As for this clonotype: The antigen is undetermined.

Using the 5' RACE reads, TCRdb records one entry per CDR3 protein without DNA. In total, the table holds more than 400,000 distinct CDR3 sequences. The sample comprised blood T cells: a sorted CD56 or NKG2C T cell subset, CD4+ or CD8+ T cells, or bulk PBMC T cells (not recorded which). This chain uses TRBV10-3 with TRBJ2-1; the TCRdb call, TRBD1, lacks DNA for checking. This sequence originates from a woman aged 18-70 years in good health. The CDR3 reads CAISESGQHNEQFF.